Below, one T cell receptor (beta chain) is given with its context. The V segment lost 1 base and the J segment 4 bases; nucleotides outside the gene matches: 10. Germline lookup yields CDR1 LGHNA and CDR2 YNFKEQ. This CDR3 has 18 amino acids. Authors' analysis steps: The assay estimated nucleated cells by amplifying reference gene primers. Data came from immunoSEQ multiplex PCR; TCRdb stores just in-frame clones and leaves some out. Clonal size and the V and J genes are those of that table, whereas D and trimming came from the DNA. The sample has around 250,000 clones, about 86% seen once. This record comes from a study of blood T cell repertoires in COVID-19. Overall study: Samples representing acute and convalescent COVID-19 were sourced from the United States, Italy and Spain. T cells, B-cell-depleted T cells, or PBMCs provided the cDNA or gDNA that served as material.

The receptor comes from a man in his fifties or sixties with acute or convalescent COVID-19. The chain has TRBV4-2 and TRBJ2-3; 11 bases line up with TRBD2. Sequencing input: peripheral blood. CDR3 in DNA: TGTGCCAGCAGCCAAGGGCTGGTGCTAGCGGGAGGCCCAGATACGCAGTATTTT. Translating gives CASSQGLVLAGGPDTQYF.